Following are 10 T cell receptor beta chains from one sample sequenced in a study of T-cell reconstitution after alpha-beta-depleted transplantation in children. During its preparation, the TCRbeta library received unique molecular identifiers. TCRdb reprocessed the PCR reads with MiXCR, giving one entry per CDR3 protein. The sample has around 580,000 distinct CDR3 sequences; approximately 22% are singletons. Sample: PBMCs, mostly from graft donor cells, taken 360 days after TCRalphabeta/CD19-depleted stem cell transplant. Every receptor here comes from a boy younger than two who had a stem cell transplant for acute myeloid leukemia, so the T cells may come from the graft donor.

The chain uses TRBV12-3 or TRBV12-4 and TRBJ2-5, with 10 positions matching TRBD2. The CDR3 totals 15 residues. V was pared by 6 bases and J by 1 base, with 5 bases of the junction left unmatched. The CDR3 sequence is CASRRSGGSQETQYF. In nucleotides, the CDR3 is TGTGCCAGCAGACGTAGCGGGGGGTCCCAAGAGACCCAGTACTTC.

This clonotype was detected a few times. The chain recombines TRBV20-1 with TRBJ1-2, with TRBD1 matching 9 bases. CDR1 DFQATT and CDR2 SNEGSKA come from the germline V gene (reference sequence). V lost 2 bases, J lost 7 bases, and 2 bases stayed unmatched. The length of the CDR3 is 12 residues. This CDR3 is CSARKDRGGYTF. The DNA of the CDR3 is TGCAGTGCTAGAAAGGACAGGGGTGGCTACACCTTC.

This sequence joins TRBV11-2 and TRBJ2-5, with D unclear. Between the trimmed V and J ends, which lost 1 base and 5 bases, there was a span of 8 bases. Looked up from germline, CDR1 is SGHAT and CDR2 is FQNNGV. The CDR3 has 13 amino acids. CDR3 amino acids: CASSLANTETQYF. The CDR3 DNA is TGTGCCAGCAGCTTAGCTAATACGGAGACCCAGTACTTC. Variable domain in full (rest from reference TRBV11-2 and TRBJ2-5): EAGVAQSPRYKIIEKRQSVAFWCNPISGHATLYWYQQILGQGPKLLIQFQNNGVVDDSQLPKDRFSAERLKGVDSTLKIQPAKLEDSAVYLCASSLANTETQYFGPGTRLLVL.

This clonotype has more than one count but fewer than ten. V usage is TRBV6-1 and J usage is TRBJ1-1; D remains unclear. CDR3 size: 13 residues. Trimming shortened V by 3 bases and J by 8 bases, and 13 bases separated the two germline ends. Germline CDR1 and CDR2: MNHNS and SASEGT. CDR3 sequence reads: CASSDRSPSEAFF. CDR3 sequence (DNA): TGTGCCAGCAGTGACAGGTCTCCATCGGAAGCTTTCTTT.

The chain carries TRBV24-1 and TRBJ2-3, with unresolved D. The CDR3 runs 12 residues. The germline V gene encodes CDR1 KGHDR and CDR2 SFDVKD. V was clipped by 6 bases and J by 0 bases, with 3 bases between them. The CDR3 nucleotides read TGTGCCACCAGTACGAGCACAGATACGCAGTATTTT. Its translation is CATSTSTDTQYF.

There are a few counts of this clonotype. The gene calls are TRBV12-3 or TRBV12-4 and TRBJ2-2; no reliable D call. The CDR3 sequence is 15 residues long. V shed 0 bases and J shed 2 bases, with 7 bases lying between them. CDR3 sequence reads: CASSLAATNTGELFF. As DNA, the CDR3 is TGTGCCAGCAGTTTAGCAGCGACCAACACCGGGGAGCTGTTTTTT.

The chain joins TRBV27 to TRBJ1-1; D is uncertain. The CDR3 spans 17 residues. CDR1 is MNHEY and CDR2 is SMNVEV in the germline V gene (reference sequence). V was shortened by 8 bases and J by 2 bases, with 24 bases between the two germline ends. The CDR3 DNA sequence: TGTGCCAGCCATTCGTTCGGGAACTCCCCACTTAACACTGAAGCTTTCTTT. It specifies CASHSFGNSPLNTEAFF.

DNA of the CDR3: TGTGCCAGCACCCCAAGGGGGGGTAGCACAGATACGCAGTATTTT. Its translation: CASTPRGGSTDTQYF. J is TRBJ2-3 and V is TRBV12-3 or TRBV12-4; D possibly corresponds to TRBD2 (7 bases). The CDR3 has 15 amino acids. V gave up 7 bases and J gave up 0 bases, with 14 bases separating them.

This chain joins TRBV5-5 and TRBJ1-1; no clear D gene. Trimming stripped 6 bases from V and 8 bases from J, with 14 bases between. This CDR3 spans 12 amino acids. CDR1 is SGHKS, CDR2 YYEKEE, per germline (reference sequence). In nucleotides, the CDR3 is TGTGCCAGCACTCCCGTAGGGAGCGAAGCTTTCTTT. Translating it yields CASTPVGSEAFF.

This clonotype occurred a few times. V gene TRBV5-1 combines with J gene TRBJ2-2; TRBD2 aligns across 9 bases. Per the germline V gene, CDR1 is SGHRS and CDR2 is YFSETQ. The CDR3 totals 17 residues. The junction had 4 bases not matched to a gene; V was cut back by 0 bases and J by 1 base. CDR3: CASSLALAGRNTGELFF. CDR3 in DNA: TGCGCCAGCAGCTTGGCTCTAGCGGGGAGGAACACCGGGGAGCTGTTTTTT.